This T cell receptor beta chain was captured by sequencing in a study of CD8+CD57+ T cells in acquired aplastic anemia. For the study at large: The study obtained an average of approximately 3 ug of DNA from sorted CD4+ and CD8+ cells. Study-level points and caveats: Shared by patients and controls, 25 to 35 CD8+ CDR3s were abundant in patients.

Profiles of TCR beta VDJ and CDR3 were generated from a genomic DNA template. TCRdb fed the reads into MiXCR, producing one record per CDR3 protein. This sample has about half a million distinct CDR3 sequences, with under 40% found just once. In its sample, this clonotype was seen many times. Its antigen remains unknown. An expansion of CD8+CD57+ cells by flow cytometry had been shown in patients chosen for sequencing. CDR1 is KGHDR and CDR2 is SFDVKD in the germline V gene. This CDR3 region has 15 residues. Trimming removed 2 bases from V and 1 base from J, with 8 bases in between. The receptor's source is a human donor with aplastic anemia. The J gene is TRBJ1-5, the V gene TRBV24-1; no reliable D call. Sequencing was carried out using sorted CD4+, CD8+, or CD8+CD57+ T cells (not recorded which) from PBMCs. CDR3 DNA: TGTGCCACCAGTGATTACCGGGCCAGCAATCAGCCCCAGCATTTT. Amino acids: CATSDYRASNQPQHF.